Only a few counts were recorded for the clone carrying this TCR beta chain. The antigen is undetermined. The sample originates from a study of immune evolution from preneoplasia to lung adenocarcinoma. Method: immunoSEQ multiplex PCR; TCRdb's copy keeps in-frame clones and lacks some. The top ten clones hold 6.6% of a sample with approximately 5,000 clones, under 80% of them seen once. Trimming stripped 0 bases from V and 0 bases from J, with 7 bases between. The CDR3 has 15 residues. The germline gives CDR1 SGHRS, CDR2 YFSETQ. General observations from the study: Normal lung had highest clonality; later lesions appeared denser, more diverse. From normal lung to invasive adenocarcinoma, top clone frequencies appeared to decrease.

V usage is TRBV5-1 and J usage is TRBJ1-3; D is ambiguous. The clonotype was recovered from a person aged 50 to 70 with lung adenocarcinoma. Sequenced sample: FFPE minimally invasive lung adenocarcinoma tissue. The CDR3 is CASSLGGNSGNTIYF. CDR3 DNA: TGCGCCAGCAGCTTGGGTGGGAACTCTGGAAACACCATATATTTT. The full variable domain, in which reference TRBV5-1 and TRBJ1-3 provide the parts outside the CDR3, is KAGVTQTPRYLIKTRGQQVTLSCSPISGHRSVSWYQQTPGQGLQFLFEYFSETQRNKGNFPGRFSGRQFSNSRSEMNVSTLELGDSALYLCASSLGGNSGNTIYFGEGSWLTVV.